This entry describes one T cell receptor (beta chain). Germline V gene lookup returns CDR1 LGHNA and CDR2 YNFKEQ. V lost 4 bases, J lost 4 bases, and 6 bases stayed unmatched. CDR3 length: 16 residues. The data derive from a study of blood T cell repertoires in COVID-19. As for the study in general: Donors in the United States, Italy and Spain gave samples during acute or convalescent COVID-19. Nucleic acid was either cDNA or gDNA, and it came from T cells, B-cell-depleted T cells, or PBMCs.

Seattle enrolled patients during active infection and tracked them longitudinally. Here immunoSEQ multiplex PCR was the method, and the copy in TCRdb shows in-frame clones only, minus some. The table has 300,000 to 350,000 clones, 87% seen once. The clonotype was recovered from a man aged 25-40 years with COVID-19, enrolled during active disease. The sample consisted of peripheral blood. V usage is TRBV4-2 and J usage is TRBJ2-3, with 12 bases fitting TRBD2. The DNA of the CDR3 is TGTGCCAGCAGCCTTACTAGCGGGAGGAGCTCAGATACGCAGTATTTT. Its translation is CASSLTSGRSSDTQYF.